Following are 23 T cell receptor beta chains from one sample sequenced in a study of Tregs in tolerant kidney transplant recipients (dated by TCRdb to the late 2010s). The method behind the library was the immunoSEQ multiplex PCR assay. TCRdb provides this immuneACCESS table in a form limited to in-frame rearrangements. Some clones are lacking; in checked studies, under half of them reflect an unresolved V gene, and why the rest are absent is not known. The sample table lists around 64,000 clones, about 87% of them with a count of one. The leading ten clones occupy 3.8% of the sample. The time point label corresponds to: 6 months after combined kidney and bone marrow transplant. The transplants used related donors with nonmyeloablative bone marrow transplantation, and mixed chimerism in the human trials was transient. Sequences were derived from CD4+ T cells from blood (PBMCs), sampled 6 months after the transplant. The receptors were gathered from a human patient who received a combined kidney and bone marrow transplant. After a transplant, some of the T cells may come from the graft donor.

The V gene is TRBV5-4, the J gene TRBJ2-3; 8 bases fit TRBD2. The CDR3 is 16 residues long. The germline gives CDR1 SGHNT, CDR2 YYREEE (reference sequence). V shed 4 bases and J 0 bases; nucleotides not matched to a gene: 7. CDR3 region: CASSERGGLSTDTQYF. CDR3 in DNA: TGTGCCAGCAGCGAGCGCGGGGGGTTGAGCACAGATACGCAGTATTTT.

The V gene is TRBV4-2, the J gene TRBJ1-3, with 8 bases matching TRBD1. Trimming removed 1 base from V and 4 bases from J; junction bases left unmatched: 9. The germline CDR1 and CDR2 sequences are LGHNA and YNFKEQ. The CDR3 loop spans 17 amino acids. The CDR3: CASSQVNSGTGGNTIYF. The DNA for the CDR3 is TGTGCCAGCAGCCAAGTAAACTCCGGGACAGGAGGAAACACCATATATTTT.

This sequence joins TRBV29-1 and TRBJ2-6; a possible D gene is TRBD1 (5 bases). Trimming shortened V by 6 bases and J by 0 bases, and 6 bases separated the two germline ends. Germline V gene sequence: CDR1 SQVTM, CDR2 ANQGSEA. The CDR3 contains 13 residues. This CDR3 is CSVDSSGANVLTF. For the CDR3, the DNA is TGCAGCGTCGACAGCTCTGGGGCCAACGTCCTGACTTTC.

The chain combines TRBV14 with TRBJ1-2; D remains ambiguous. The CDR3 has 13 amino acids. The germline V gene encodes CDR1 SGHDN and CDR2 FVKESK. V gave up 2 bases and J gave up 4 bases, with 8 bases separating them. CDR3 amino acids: CASSQRLTYGYTF. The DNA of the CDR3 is TGTGCCAGCAGCCAACGACTGACCTATGGCTACACCTTC.

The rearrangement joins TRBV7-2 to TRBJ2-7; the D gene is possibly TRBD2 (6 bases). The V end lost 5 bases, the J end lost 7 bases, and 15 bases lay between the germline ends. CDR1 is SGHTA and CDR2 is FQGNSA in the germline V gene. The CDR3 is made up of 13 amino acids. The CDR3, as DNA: TGTGCCAGCAGCCGCAGGGACTTGGGGGAGCAGTACTTC. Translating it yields CASSRRDLGEQYF. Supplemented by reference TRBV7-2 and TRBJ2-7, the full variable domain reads GAGVSQSPSNKVTEKGKDVELRCDPISGHTALYWYRQSLGQGLEFLIYFQGNSAPDKSGLPSDRFSAERTGGSVSTLTIQRTQQEDSAVYLCASSRRDLGEQYFGPGTRLTVT.

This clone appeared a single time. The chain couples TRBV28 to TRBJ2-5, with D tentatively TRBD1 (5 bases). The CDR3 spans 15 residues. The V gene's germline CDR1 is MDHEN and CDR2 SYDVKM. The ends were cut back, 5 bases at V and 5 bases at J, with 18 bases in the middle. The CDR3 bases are TGTGCCAGCAGTAGTGGGGCGCAGGGTCGGGAGACCCAGTACTTC. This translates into CASSSGAQGRETQYF. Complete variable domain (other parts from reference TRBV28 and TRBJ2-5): DVKVTQSSRYLVKRTGEKVFLECVQDMDHENMFWYRQDPGLGLRLIYFSYDVKMKEKGDIPEGYSVSREKKERFSLILESASTNQTSMYLCASSSGAQGRETQYFGPGTRLLVL.

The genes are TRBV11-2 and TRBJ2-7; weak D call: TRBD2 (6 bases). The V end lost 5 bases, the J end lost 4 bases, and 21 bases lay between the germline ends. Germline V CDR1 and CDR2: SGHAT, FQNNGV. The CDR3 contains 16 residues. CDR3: CASSRGGPISDYEQYF. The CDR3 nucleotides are TGTGCCAGCAGCCGGGGAGGCCCAATTTCTGATTACGAGCAGTACTTC.

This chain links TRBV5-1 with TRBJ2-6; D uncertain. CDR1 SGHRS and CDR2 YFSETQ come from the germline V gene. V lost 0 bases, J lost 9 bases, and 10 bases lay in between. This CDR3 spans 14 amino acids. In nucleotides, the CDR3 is TGCGCCAGCAGCTTGGATCCGGGTTTCAACGTCCTGACTTTC. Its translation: CASSLDPGFNVLTF.

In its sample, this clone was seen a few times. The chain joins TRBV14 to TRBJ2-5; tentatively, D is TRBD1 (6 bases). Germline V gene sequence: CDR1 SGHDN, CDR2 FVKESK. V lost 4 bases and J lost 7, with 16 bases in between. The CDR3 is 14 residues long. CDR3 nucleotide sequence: TGTGCCAGCAGCCCTTTCCAGGGGACGGTGACCCAGTACTTC. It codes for CASSPFQGTVTQYF.

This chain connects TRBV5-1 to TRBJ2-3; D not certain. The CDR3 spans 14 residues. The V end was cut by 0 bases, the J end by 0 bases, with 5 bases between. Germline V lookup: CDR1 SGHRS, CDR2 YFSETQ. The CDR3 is CASSLDRSTDTQYF. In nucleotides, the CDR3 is TGCGCCAGCAGCTTGGACAGAAGCACAGATACGCAGTATTTT.

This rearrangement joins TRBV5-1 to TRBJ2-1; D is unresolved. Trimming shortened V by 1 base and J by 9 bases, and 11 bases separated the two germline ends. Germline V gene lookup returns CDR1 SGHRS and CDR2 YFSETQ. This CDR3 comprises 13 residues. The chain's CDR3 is CASSLPFSFEQFF. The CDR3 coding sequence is TGCGCCAGCAGCTTGCCCTTTAGCTTTGAGCAGTTCTTC.

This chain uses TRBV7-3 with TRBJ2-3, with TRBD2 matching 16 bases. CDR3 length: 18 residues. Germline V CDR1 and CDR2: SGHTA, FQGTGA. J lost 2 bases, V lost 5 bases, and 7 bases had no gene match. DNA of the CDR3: TGTGCCAGCAGCCCCTTGGGACTAGCGGGGGGGCTCACAGATACGCAGTATTTT. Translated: CASSPLGLAGGLTDTQYF.

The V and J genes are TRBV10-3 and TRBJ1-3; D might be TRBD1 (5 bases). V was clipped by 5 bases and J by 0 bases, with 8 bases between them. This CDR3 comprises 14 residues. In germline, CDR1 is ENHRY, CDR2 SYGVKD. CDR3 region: CAISRGLSGNTIYF. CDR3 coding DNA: TGTGCCATCAGTAGGGGTCTCTCTGGAAACACCATATATTTT.

The CDR3: CASSRGTDFNYGYTF. The CDR3 DNA follows: TGTGCCAGCTCACGGGGGACAGACTTTAACTATGGCTACACCTTC. The chain couples TRBV18 to TRBJ1-2, with 7 bases that match TRBD1. The CDR3 totals 15 residues. V trimming: 4 bases; J trimming: 1 base; junction bases outside the gene matches: 6. CDR1 KGHSH and CDR2 LQKENI come from the germline V gene.

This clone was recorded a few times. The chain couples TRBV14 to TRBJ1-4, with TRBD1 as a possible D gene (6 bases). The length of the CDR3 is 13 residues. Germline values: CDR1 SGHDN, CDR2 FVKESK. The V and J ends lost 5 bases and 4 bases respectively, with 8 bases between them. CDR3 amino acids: CASSNRVNEKLFF. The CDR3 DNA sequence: TGTGCCAGCAGCAACAGGGTTAATGAAAAACTGTTTTTT.

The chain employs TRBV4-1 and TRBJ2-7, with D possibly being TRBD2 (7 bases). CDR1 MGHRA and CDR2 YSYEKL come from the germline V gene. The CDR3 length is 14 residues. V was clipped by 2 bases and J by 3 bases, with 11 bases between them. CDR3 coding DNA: TGCGCCAGCAGCCAACCGGGGGGCCTCTACGAGCAGTACTTC. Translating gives CASSQPGGLYEQYF.

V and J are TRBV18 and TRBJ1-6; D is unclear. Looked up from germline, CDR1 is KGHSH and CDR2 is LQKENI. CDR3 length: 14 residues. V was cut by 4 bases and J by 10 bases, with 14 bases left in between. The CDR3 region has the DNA TGTGCCAGCTCACACGACTTCTTCGAGTCACCCCTCCACTTT. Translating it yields CASSHDFFESPLHF.

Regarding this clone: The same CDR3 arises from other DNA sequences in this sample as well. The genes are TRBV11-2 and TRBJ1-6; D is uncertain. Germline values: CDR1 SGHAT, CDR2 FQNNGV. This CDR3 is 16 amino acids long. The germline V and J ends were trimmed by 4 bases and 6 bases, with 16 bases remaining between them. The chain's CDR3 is CASSSIRVLGNSPLHF. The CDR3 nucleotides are TGTGCCAGCAGCTCGATCCGGGTACTGGGTAATTCACCCCTCCACTTT.

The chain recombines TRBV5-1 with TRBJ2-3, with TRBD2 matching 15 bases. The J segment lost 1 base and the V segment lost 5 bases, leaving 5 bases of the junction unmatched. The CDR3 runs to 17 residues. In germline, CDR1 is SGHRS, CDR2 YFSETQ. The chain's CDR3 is CASSRGLAGGGTDTQYF. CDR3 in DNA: TGCGCCAGCAGTCGTGGACTAGCGGGGGGGGGCACAGATACGCAGTATTTT.

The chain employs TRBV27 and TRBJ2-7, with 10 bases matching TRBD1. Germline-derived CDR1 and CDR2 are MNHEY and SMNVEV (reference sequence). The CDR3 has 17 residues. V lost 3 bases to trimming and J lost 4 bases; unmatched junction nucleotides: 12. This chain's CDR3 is CASSFRPTGGFNYEQYF. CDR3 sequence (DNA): TGTGCCAGCAGTTTTAGGCCGACAGGGGGCTTTAATTACGAGCAGTACTTC.

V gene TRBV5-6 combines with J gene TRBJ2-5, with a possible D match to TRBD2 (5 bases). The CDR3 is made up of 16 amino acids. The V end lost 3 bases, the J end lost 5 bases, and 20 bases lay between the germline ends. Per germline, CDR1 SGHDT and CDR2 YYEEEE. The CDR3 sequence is CASSSNRLPTVETQYF. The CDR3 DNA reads TGTGCCAGCAGCTCCAACCGACTACCCACAGTTGAGACCCAGTACTTC.

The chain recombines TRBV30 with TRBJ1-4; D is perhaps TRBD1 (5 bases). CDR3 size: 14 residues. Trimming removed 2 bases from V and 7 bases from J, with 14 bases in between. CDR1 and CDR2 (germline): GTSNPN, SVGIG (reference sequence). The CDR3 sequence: CAWSWGVRGEKLFF. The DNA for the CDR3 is TGTGCCTGGAGTTGGGGGGTCCGGGGTGAAAAACTGTTTTTT.

The CDR3 nucleotides are TGTGCCAGCAGTGAAGTCAGGACAGGGTGGAACGAGCAGTACTTC. This gives the protein CASSEVRTGWNEQYF. V gene TRBV6-1 combines with J gene TRBJ2-7; 8 bases align to TRBD1. The J segment lost 5 bases and the V segment lost 1 base, leaving 7 bases of the junction unmatched. This CDR3 contains 15 residues. CDR1 and CDR2 from the germline V gene are MNHNS and SASEGT.